This T cell receptor (beta chain) was obtained from a study of T cells expressing NK-cell markers. There are 12 residues in the CDR3. Looked up from germline, CDR1 is MNHEY and CDR2 is SVGEGT. General observations from the study: For about 6 donors, the dominant NKG2C+ clonotypes made up about 1.0-8% of their CD8+ T cells.

Comment on this clonotype: Its cognate antigen is unknown.

TCRdb reprocessed the 5' RACE reads and stores each CDR3 protein as one record, lacking DNA. This listing includes 450,000 to 600,000 distinct CDR3 sequences. The chain links TRBV6-2 or TRBV6-3 to TRBJ2-1; TCRdb selects TRBD1, and the lack of DNA leaves this call unchecked. Sequenced material: blood T cells: a sorted CD56 or NKG2C T cell subset, CD4+ or CD8+ T cells, or bulk PBMC T cells (not recorded which). The origin of this receptor is a man aged 18 to 29 in good health. CDR3 residues: CASSPQPDEQFF.